This record looks at one T cell receptor beta chain sequence and its context. Antigen unknown. Every subset's genomic DNA went evenly onto several immunoSEQ plates. The table came from immunoSEQ multiplex PCR; TCRdb's copy has only in-frame clones and leaves some out. The sample holds over a million clones, approximately 80% seen once. The data belong to a study of shared clonotypes between healthy human individuals. Looked up from germline, CDR1 is MNHNY and CDR2 is SVGAGI (reference sequence). This CDR3 spans 15 amino acids. With 6 bases removed from V and 2 bases from J, the gap between germline ends came to 16 bases. Study-level findings and limits: Measured sharing among donors was expected to vary with sequencing depth.

The TCR sequence derives from a man between 18 and 29 years old in good health. Some clones in this sample may be carry-over from other donors' samples. V gene TRBV6-6 combines with J gene TRBJ2-5; D is uncertain. The sequenced sample was memory CD4+ T cells from PBMCs. Noted subset: CD45RA-negative fraction. The CDR3 nucleotides read TGTGCCAGCAGCCCCACTCGGACCCATCAAGAGACCCAGTACTTC. It encodes CASSPTRTHQETQYF.